This T cell receptor beta chain stems from a study of T cells in Graves' hyperthyroidism and ophthalmopathy. Findings and caveats of the study: Clonotypes that were expanded in thyroid above 0.001 mostly appeared in blood too. Ophthalmopathy and stable hyperthyroidism were told apart by a 13 V-J model.

Template material for amplifying TCR beta CDR3 regions consisted of RNA transcripts. The HTBI primer set drove a first-round RT-PCR of the TCR CDR3. Each CDR3 protein gets one entry after TCRdb re-called the multiplex PCR reads with MiXCR. The data contain about 420,000 distinct CDR3 sequences, around 13% of them seen just once; the ten biggest clones take up 4% to 6.5%. This CDR3 is built from 16 residues. Looked up from germline, CDR1 is SGHRS and CDR2 is YFSETQ. Between the trimmed V and J ends, which lost 0 bases and 3 bases, there was a span of 13 bases. Exclusion of a patient resulted from uncontrolled infection, other autoimmune disease, pregnancy or lactation. Diagnoses were made from clinical symptoms, serum measures (thyroxine and TRAb), thyroid ultrasound and orbital computed tomography. This clonotype was seen a handful of times. What it binds is unknown.

The sequencing input was blood. The sequence came from a woman aged 18-29 years with Graves' hyperthyroidism. The chain has TRBV5-1 and TRBJ1-5; D perhaps matches TRBD1 (5 bases). The CDR3 protein is CASSLDGGTHNQPQHF. The CDR3 DNA follows: TGCGCCAGCAGCTTGGATGGGGGAACCCACAATCAGCCCCAGCATTTT.